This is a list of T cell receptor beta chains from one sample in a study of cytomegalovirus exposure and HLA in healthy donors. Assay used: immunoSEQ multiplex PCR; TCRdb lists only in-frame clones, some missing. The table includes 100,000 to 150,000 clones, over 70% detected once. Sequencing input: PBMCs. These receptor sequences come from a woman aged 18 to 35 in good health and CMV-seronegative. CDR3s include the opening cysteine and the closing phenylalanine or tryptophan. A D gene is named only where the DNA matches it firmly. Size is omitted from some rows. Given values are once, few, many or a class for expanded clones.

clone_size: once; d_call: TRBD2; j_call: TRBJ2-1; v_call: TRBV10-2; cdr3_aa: CASRGDAYNEQLF; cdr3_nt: TGCGCCTCTCGGGGGGACGCCTACAATGAGCAGCTCTTC
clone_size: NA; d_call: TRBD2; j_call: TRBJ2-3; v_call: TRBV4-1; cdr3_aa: CASSGTGLGTDTQYF; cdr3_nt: TGCGCCAGCAGCGGGACGGGACTAGGCACAGATACGCAGTATTTT
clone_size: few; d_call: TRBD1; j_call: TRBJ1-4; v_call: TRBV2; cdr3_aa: CASRDRDRDEKLFF; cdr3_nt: TGTGCCAGCAGAGACCGGGACAGGGATGAAAAACTGTTTTTT
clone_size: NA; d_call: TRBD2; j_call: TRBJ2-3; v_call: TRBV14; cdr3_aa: CASSPRLALTDTQYF; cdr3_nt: TGTGCCAGCAGCCCCAGACTAGCCCTCACAGATACGCAGTATTTT
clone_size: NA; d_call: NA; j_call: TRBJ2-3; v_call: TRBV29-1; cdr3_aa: CSAGSADTQYF; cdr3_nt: TGCAGCGCTGGTTCGGCAGATACGCAGTATTTT
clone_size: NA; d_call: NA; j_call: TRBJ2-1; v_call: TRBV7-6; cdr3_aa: CASSSVGGIGGEQFF; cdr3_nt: TGTGCCAGCAGCTCGGTGGGCGGTATAGGGGGTGAGCAGTTCTTC
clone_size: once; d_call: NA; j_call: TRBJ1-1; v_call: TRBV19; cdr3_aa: CASTSPRPWQPEAFF; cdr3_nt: TGTGCCAGTACCTCACCCAGGCCGTGGCAACCTGAAGCTTTCTTT
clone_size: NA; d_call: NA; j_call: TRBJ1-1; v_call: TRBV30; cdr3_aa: CAWGRDTEAFF; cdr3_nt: TGTGCCTGGGGGCGAGACACTGAAGCTTTCTTT
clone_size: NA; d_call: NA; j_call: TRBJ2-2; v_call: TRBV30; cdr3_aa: CAWSVPIGSTGELFF; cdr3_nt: TGTGCCTGGAGTGTACCGATTGGGAGCACCGGGGAGCTGTTTTTT
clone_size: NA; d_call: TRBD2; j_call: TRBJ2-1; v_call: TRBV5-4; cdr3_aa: CARSLRTSGTHEQFF; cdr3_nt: TGTGCCAGAAGCTTGAGGACTAGCGGGACCCATGAGCAGTTCTTC
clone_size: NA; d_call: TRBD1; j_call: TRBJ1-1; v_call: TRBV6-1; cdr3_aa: CASSLQGSNTEAFF; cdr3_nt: TGTGCCAGCAGTCTACAGGGGTCGAACACTGAAGCTTTCTTT
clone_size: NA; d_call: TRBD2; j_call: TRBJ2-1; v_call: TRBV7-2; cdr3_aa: CASSLGLAGRNEQFF; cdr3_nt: TGTGCCAGCAGCTTAGGGCTAGCGGGTCGCAATGAGCAGTTCTTC
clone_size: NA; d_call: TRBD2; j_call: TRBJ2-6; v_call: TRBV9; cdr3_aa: CASSVEREWANVLTF; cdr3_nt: TGTGCCAGCAGCGTAGAGCGGGAGTGGGCCAACGTCCTGACTTTC
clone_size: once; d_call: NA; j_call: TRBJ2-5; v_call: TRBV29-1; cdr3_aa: CSVEGSLASQTQYF; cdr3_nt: TGCAGCGTTGAAGGATCACTAGCTTCGCAGACCCAGTACTTC
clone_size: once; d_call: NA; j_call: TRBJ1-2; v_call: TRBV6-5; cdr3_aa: CASTPRRGDYGYTF; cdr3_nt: TGTGCCAGCACCCCCAGACGGGGGGACTATGGCTACACCTTC
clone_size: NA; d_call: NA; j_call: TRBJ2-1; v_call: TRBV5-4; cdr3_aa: CASSLGGGPGNEQFF; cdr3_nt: TGTGCCAGCAGCTTAGGGGGGGGTCCGGGCAATGAGCAGTTCTTC
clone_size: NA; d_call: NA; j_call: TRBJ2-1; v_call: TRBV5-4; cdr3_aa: CASSPREPALGNEQFF; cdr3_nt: TGTGCCAGCAGCCCCCGAGAGCCGGCCCTAGGCAATGAGCAGTTCTTC
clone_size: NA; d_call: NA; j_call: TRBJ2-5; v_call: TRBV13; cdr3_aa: CASSLAGVQYF; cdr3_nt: TGTGCCAGCAGCTTAGCCGGAGTCCAGTACTTC